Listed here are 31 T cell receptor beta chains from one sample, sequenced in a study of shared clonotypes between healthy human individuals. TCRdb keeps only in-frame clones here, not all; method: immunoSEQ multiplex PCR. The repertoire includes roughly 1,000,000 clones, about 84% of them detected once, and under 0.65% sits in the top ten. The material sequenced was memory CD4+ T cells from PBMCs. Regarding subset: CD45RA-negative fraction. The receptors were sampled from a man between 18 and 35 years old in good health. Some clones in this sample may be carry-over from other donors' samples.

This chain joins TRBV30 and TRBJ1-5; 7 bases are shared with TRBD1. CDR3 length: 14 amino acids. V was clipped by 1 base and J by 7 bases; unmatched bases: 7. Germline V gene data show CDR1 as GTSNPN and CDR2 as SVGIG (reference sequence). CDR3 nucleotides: TGTGCCTGGAGTGAGTTAGCACAGGGGCAGCCCCAGCATTTT. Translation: CAWSELAQGQPQHF.

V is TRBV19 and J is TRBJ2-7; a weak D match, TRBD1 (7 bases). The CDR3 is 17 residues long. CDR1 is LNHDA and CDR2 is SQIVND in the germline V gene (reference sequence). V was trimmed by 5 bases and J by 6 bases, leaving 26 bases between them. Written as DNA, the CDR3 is TGTGCCAGTAGTCCCCTACTAAGGTCAGGGGGGCCTGGCGAGCAGTACTTC. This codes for CASSPLLRSGGPGEQYF.

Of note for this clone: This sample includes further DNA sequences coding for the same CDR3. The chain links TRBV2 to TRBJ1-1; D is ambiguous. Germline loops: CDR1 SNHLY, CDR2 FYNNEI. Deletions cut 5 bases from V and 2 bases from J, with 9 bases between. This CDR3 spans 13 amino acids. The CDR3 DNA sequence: TGTGCCAGCAGTTCGGAGGTAAACACTGAAGCTTTCTTT. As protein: CASSSEVNTEAFF.

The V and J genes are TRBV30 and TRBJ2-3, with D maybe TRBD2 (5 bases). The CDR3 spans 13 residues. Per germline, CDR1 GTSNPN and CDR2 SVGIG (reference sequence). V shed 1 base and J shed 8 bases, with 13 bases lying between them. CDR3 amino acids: CAWSGLQAGTQYF. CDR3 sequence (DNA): TGTGCCTGGAGTGGCCTTCAGGCGGGTACGCAGTATTTT.

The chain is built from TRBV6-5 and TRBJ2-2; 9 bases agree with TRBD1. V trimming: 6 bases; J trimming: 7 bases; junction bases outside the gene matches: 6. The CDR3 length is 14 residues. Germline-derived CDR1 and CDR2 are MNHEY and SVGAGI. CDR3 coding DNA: TGTGCCAGCAGACTCGGGACAGGGTACGGGGAGCTGTTTTTT. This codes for CASRLGTGYGELFF.

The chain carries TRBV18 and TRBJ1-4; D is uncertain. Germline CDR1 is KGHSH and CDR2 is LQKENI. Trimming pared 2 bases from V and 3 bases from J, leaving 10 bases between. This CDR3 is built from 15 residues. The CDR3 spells CASSPLGTANEKLFF. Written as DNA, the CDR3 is TGTGCCAGCTCACCATTGGGAACCGCTAATGAAAAACTGTTTTTT. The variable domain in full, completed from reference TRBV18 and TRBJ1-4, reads NAGVMQNPRHLVRRRGQEARLRCSPMKGHSHVYWYRQLPEEGLKFMVYLQKENIIDESGMPKERFSAEFPKEGPSILRIQQVVRGDSAAYFCASSPLGTANEKLFFGSGTQLSVL.

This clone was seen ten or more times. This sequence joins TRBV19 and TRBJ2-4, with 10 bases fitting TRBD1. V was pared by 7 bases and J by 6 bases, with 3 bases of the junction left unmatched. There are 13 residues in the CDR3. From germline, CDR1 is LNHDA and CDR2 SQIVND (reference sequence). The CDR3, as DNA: TGTGCCAGTACCCGGACAGGGGGAAACATTCAGTACTTC. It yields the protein CASTRTGGNIQYF.

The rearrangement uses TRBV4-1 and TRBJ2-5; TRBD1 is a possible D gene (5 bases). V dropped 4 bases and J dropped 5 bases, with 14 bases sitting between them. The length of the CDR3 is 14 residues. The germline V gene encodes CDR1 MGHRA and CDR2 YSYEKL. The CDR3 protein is CASSRGLSGETQYF. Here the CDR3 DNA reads TGCGCCAGCAGCCGGGGCCTAAGTGGGGAGACCCAGTACTTC.

Here the CDR3 DNA reads TGTGCCAGCAGTCGCTTAGACAGGGCCAGCGGAAAAGCCCAGCATTTT. It translates to CASSRLDRASGKAQHF. The rearrangement joins TRBV28 to TRBJ1-5, with 7 nucleotides matching TRBD1. The J segment lost 11 bases and the V segment lost 5 bases, leaving 18 bases of the junction unmatched. The CDR3 has 16 residues. CDR1 MDHEN and CDR2 SYDVKM come from the germline V gene.

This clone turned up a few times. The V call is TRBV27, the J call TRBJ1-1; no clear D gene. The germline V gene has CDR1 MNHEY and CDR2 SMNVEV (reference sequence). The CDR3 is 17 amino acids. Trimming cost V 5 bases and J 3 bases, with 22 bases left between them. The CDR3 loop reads CASSRVSGNGVYTEAFF. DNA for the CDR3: TGTGCCAGCAGTCGGGTGTCAGGAAACGGGGTGTACACTGAAGCTTTCTTT.

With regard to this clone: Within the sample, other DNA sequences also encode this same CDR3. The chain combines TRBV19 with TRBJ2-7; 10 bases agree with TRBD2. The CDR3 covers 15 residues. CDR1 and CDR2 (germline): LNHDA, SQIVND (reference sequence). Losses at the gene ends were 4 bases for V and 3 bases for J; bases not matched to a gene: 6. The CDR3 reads CASSSWTSGSYEQYF. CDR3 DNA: TGTGCCAGTAGTAGTTGGACTAGCGGCAGCTACGAGCAGTACTTC.

CDR3 nucleotides: TGTGCCAGCAGCGCCCGGGCGCAGATGGGGGATACGCAGTATTTT. It is translated as CASSARAQMGDTQYF. The chain combines TRBV7-3 with TRBJ2-3; D remains ambiguous. V dropped 5 bases and J dropped 6 bases, with 18 bases sitting between them. CDR3 size: 15 residues. The germline V gene has CDR1 SGHTA and CDR2 FQGTGA.

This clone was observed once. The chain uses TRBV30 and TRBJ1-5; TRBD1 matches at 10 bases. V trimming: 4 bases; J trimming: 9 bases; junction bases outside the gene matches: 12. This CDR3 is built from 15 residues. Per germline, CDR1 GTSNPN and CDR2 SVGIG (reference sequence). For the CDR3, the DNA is TGTGCCTGGAACCCGACAGGGGGCGCGGAAAGGCCCCAGCATTTT. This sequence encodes CAWNPTGGAERPQHF.

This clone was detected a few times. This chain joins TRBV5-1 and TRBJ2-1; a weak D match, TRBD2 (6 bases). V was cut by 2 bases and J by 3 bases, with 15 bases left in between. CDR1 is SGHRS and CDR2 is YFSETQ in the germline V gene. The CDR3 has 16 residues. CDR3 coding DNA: TGCGCCAGCAGCTTAAGTTCTAGCGTGTACTACAATGAGCAGTTCTTC. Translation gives CASSLSSSVYYNEQFF.

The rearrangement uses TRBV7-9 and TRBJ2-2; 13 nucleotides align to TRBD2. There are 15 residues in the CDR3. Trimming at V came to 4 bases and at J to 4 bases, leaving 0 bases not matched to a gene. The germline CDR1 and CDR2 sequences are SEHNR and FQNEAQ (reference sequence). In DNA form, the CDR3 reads TGTGCCAGCAGCTGGACTAGCGGGAGCACCGGGGAGCTGTTTTTT. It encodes CASSWTSGSTGELFF.

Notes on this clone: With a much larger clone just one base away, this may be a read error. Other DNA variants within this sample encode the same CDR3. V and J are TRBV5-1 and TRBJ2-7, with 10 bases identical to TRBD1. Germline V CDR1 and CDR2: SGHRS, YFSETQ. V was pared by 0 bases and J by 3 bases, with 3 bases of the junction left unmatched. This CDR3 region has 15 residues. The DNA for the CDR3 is TGCGCCAGCAGCTTGGCCGGACAGGGGGTCTACGAGCAGTACTTC. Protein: CASSLAGQGVYEQYF.

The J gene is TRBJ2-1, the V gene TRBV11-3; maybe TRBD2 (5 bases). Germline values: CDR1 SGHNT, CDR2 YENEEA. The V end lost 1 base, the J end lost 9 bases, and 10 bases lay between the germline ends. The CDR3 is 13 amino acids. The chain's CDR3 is CASSLGGLAEQFF. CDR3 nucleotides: TGTGCCAGCAGCTTAGGCGGGTTAGCTGAGCAGTTCTTC.

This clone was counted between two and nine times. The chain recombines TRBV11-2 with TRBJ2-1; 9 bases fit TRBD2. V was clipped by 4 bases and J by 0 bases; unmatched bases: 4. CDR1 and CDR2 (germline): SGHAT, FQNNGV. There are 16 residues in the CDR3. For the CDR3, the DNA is TGTGCCAGCAGCTCCCTAGCGGGACGCTCCTACAATGAGCAGTTCTTC. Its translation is CASSSLAGRSYNEQFF.

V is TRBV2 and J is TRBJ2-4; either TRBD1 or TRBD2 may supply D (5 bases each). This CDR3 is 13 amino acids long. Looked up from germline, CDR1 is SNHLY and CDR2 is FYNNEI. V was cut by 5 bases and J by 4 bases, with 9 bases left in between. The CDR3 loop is CASSPGGKNIQYF. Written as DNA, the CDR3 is TGTGCCAGCAGTCCTGGGGGAAAAAACATTCAGTACTTC.

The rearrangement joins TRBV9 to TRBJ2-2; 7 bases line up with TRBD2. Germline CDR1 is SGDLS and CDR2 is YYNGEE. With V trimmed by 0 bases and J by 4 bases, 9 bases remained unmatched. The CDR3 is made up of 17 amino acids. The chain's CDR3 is CASSVDLAVSSTGELFF. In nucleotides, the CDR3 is TGTGCCAGCAGCGTAGATCTAGCGGTTAGTAGCACCGGGGAGCTGTTTTTT.

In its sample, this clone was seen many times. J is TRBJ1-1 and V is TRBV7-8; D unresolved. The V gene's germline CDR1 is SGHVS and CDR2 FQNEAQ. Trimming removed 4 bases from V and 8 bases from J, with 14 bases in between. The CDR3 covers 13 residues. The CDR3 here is CASSSGVQREAFF. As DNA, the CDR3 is TGTGCCAGCAGCTCGGGAGTCCAACGGGAAGCTTTCTTT.

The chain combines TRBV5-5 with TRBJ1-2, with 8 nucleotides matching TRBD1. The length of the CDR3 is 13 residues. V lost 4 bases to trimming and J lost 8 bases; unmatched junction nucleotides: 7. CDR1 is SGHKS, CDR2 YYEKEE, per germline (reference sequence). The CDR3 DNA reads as TGTGCCAGCAGCGTGACAGGGGATCGGGGCTACACCTTC. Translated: CASSVTGDRGYTF. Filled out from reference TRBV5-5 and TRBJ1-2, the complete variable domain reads DAGVTQSPTHLIKTRGQQVTLRCSPISGHKSVSWYQQVLGQGPQFIFQYYEKEERGRGNFPDRFSARQFPNYSSELNVNALLLGDSALYLCASSVTGDRGYTFGSGTRLTVV.

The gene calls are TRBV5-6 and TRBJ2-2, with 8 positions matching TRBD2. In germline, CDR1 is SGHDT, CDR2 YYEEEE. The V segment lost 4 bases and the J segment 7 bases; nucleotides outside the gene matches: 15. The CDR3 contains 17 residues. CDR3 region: CASSPPELAGRVGELFF. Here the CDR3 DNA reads TGTGCCAGCAGCCCACCCGAGTTAGCGGGAAGGGTCGGGGAGCTGTTTTTT.

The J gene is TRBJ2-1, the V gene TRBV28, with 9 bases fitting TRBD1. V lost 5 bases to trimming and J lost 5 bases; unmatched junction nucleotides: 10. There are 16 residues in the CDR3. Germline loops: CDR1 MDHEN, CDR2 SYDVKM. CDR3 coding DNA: TGTGCCAGCAGTACCCCGGGACAGGGTCCACACAATGAGCAGTTCTTC. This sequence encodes CASSTPGQGPHNEQFF.

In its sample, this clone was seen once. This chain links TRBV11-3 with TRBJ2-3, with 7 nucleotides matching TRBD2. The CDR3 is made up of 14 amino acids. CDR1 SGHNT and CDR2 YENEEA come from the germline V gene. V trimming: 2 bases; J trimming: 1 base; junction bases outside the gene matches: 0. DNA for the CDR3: TGTGCCAGCAGCTTACGGGAGGGCACAGATACGCAGTATTTT. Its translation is CASSLREGTDTQYF. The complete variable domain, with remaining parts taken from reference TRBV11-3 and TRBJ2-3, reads EAGVVQSPRYKIIEKKQPVAFWCNPISGHNTLYWYLQNLGQGPELLIRYENEEAVDDSQLPKDRFSAERLKGVDSTLKIQPAELGDSAVYLCASSLREGTDTQYFGPGTRLTVL.

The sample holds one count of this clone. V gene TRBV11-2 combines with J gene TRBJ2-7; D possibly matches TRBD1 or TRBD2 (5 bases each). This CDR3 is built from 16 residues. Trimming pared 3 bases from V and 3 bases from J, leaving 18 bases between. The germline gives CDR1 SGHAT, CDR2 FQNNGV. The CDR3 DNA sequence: TGTGCCAGCAGCTTGAGTGGGGCGGGCCCACGCTACGAGCAGTACTTC. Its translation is CASSLSGAGPRYEQYF.

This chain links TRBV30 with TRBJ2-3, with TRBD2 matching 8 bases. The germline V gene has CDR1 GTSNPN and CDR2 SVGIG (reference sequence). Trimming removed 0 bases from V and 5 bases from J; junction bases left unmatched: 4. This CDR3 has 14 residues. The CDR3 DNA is TGTGCCTGGAGTGTACTCGGGAGGGGAGATACGCAGTATTTT. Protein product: CAWSVLGRGDTQYF.

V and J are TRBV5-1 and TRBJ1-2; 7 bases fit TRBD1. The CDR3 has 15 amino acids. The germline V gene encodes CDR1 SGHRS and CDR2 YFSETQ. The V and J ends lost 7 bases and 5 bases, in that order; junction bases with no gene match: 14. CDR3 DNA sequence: TGCGCCAGCTCCCAGGGGGGGGACGGCCTATATGGCTACACCTTC. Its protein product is CASSQGGDGLYGYTF. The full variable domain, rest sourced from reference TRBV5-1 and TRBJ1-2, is KAGVTQTPRYLIKTRGQQVTLSCSPISGHRSVSWYQQTPGQGLQFLFEYFSETQRNKGNFPGRFSGRQFSNSRSEMNVSTLELGDSALYLCASSQGGDGLYGYTFGSGTRLTVV.

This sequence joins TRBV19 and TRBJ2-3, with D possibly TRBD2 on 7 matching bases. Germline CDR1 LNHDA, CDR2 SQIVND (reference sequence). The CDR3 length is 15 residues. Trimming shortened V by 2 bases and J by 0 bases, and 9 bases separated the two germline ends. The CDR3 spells CASSISGTSTDTQYF. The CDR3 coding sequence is TGTGCCAGTAGTATAAGCGGGACAAGCACAGATACGCAGTATTTT.

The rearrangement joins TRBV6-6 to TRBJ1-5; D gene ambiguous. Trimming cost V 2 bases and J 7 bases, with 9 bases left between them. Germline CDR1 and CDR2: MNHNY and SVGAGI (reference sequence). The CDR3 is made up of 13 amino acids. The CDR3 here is CASSYDRSQPQHF. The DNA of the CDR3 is TGTGCCAGCAGTTACGATCGGAGCCAGCCCCAGCATTTT.

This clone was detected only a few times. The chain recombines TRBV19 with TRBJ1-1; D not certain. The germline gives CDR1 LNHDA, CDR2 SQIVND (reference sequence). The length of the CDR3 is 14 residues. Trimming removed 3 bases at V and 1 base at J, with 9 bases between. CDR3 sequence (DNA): TGTGCCAGTAGTATGGGTTACTCGAACACTGAAGCTTTCTTT. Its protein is CASSMGYSNTEAFF.